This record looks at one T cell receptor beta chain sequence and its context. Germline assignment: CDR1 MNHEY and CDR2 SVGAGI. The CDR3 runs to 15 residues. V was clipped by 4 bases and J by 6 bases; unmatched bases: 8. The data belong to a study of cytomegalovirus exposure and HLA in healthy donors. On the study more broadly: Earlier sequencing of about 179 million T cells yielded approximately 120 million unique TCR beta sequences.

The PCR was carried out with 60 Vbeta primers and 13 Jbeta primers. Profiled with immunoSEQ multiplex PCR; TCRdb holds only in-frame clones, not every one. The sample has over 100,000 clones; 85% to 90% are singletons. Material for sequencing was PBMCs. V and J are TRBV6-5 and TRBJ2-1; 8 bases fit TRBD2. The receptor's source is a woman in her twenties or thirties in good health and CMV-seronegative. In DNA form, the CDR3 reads TGTGCCAGCAGTTTCAGCGGGGGAGGGCCCAATGAGCAGTTCTTC. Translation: CASSFSGGGPNEQFF.